This TCR beta chain was identified in a study of blood T cell repertoires in COVID-19. Study-wide background: Samples came from the United States, Italy and Spain, spanning acute and convalescent COVID-19. The cDNA or gDNA used as material had been derived from T cells, B-cell-depleted T cells, or PBMCs.

The study drew participants aged roughly 18 to 89 years from some 25 US areas. Each recovered donor of Cohort 3 presented with two negative PCRs, clearance, or symptom resolution. Produced via immunoSEQ multiplex PCR; TCRdb's table is partial and in-frame only. Of roughly 200,000 clones detected, approximately 81% appear once; the ten largest clones hold about 17%. This clone came up once. The CDR3 covers 13 residues. Germline V gene sequence: CDR1 SGHTS, CDR2 YDEGEE. J was trimmed by 7 bases and V by 2 bases; bases with no gene match: 4. This sequence joins TRBV5-8 and TRBJ1-2; 8 nucleotides agree with TRBD1. Sequenced input: PBMCs or T cells enriched from blood (not recorded which). The sequence came from a man aged 40-50 years who had recovered from COVID-19. In nucleotides, the CDR3 is TGTGCCAGCAGCTTATCAGGGACAGGTGGCTACACCTTC. Its translation is CASSLSGTGGYTF.